Presented here are 21 T cell receptor beta chains from one specimen sequenced in a study of OX40 agonist ivuxolimab in advanced cancers. TCRdb's copy holds only in-frame clones and misses some; the assay was immunoSEQ multiplex PCR. The table has fewer than 100,000 clones, about 94% seen once. The sample consisted of CD4+ or CD8+ T cells sorted from blood, taken in a trial of the OX40 agonist ivuxolimab. These receptors came from an adult with an advanced solid tumor such as melanoma, head and neck, liver or kidney cancer.

Worth noting for this clone: One end of the junction fails to match germline, which may point to a read error. The chain uses TRBV6-1 and TRBJ1-3; no clear D. Germline-derived CDR1 and CDR2 are MNHNS and SASEGT. This CDR3 has 15 residues. CDR3 residues: CASREAPYSGNTIYF. The DNA of the CDR3 is TGTGCCAGCAGGGAAGCACCGTACTCTGGAAACACCATATATTTT.

The rearrangement links TRBV7-8 to TRBJ2-7; 9 nucleotides line up with TRBD1. The CDR3 extends over 15 amino acids. From germline, CDR1 is SGHVS and CDR2 FQNEAQ. With V trimmed by 9 bases and J by 3 bases, 12 bases remained unmatched. CDR3 coding DNA: TGTGCCAGTGAGGGGCAATGGGGACAGGGCTACGAGCAGTACTTC. Encoded protein: CASEGQWGQGYEQYF.

The rearrangement uses TRBV2 and TRBJ2-5, with D possibly being TRBD2 (5 bases). The germline CDR1 and CDR2 sequences are SNHLY and FYNNEI. This CDR3 contains 12 residues. Deletions cut 7 bases from V and 2 bases from J, with 8 bases between. The CDR3 region is CASISEQETQYF. The CDR3 DNA sequence: TGTGCCAGCATTAGCGAACAAGAGACCCAGTACTTC.

The V and J genes are TRBV11-2 and TRBJ2-3; 7 nucleotides align to TRBD1. Germline CDR1 and CDR2: SGHAT and FQNNGV. This CDR3 comprises 18 residues. With 0 bases clipped from V and 0 bases from J, the junction kept 9 bases outside the gene matches. CDR3 amino acids: CASSLDRGGTASTDTQYF. The CDR3 DNA reads TGTGCCAGCAGCTTAGATCGGGGTGGGACAGCTAGCACAGATACGCAGTATTTT.

This clone was seen a single time. One end of the junction varies from germline; a read error may be responsible. This chain uses TRBV30 with TRBJ1-4, with D uncertain. The CDR3 has 11 residues. Germline V gene lookup returns CDR1 GTSNPN and CDR2 SVGIG (reference sequence). CDR3 sequence: CAWSVTNPPIF. The DNA of the CDR3 is TGTGCCTGGTCAGTGACAAACCCCCCCATTTTT.

The CDR3 DNA reads TGTGCCAGCAGCTTAGCTCCCGGGGAGCTGTTTTTT. It is translated as CASSLAPGELFF. This chain connects TRBV7-9 to TRBJ2-2; the D is unclear. The CDR3 contains 12 residues. The V and J ends lost 0 bases and 6 bases respectively, with 2 bases between them. Germline loops: CDR1 SEHNR, CDR2 FQNEAQ (reference sequence).

This clone showed up just once. V is TRBV6-5 and J is TRBJ1-1; unclear D gene. Germline values: CDR1 MNHEY, CDR2 SVGAGI. V was trimmed by 7 bases and J by 3 bases, leaving 9 bases between them. The CDR3 runs 12 residues. CDR3: CASINDYTEAFF. Here the CDR3 DNA reads TGTGCCAGCATAAATGACTACACTGAAGCTTTCTTT.

This chain joins TRBV27 and TRBJ1-1, with TRBD1 matching 8 bases. After removal of 6 bases from V and 3 bases from J, the junction contained 3 bases not matched to a gene. Germline V gives CDR1 MNHEY, CDR2 SMNVEV (reference sequence). The CDR3 is made up of 13 amino acids. The CDR3 is CASSPDRDTEAFF. The CDR3 nucleotides read TGTGCCAGCAGCCCGGACAGGGACACTGAAGCTTTCTTT.

This chain links TRBV5-1 with TRBJ2-3; 7 bases match TRBD2. The germline CDR1 and CDR2 sequences are SGHRS and YFSETQ. V lost 0 bases, J lost 1 base, and 2 bases stayed unmatched. The length of the CDR3 is 15 residues. The CDR3 loop is CASSLGLAGTDTQYF. The CDR3 region has the DNA TGCGCCAGCAGCTTGGGCCTAGCGGGCACAGATACGCAGTATTTT.

The V and J genes are TRBV11-3 and TRBJ1-5; tentative D call: TRBD1 (6 bases). The V end lost 3 bases, the J end lost 7 bases, and 10 bases lay between the germline ends. CDR1 is SGHNT, CDR2 YENEEA, per germline. There are 13 residues in the CDR3. The CDR3 bases are TGTGCCAGCAGCTTGGGGGCAGGGCAGCCCCAGCATTTT. Its translation is CASSLGAGQPQHF.

The chain uses TRBV9 and TRBJ2-7; the D gene is possibly TRBD1 (6 bases). Between the trimmed V and J ends, which lost 3 bases and 6 bases, there was a span of 16 bases. There are 14 residues in the CDR3. Germline-derived CDR1 and CDR2 are SGDLS and YYNGEE. CDR3 in DNA: TGTGCCAGCAGCGCCCTAACGGCCAGGGGCGAGCAGTACTTC. This sequence encodes CASSALTARGEQYF.

The rearrangement joins TRBV14 to TRBJ2-7; a possible D gene is TRBD1 (8 bases). Trimming removed 1 base at V and 4 bases at J, with 14 bases between. Germline V lookup: CDR1 SGHDN, CDR2 FVKESK. The CDR3 is 15 residues long. The CDR3 DNA follows: TGTGCCAGCAGCCAAGGGAACAGGGGGGGATACGAGCAGTACTTC. As protein: CASSQGNRGGYEQYF.

The chain employs TRBV5-5 and TRBJ2-7; D is undetermined. The V gene lost 4 bases and the J gene lost 2 bases, with 7 bases spanning the gap. CDR1 SGHKS and CDR2 YYEKEE come from the germline V gene (reference sequence). The CDR3 is 12 amino acids. The CDR3 DNA reads TGTGCCAGCAGCCAAGGAGCCTACGAGCAGTACTTC. Translating it yields CASSQGAYEQYF.

The J gene is TRBJ2-5, the V gene TRBV10-1, with 13 positions matching TRBD2. The CDR3 contains 15 residues. Germline CDR1 is WNHNN and CDR2 is SYGVQD (reference sequence). V shed 7 bases, J shed 4 bases, and the junction held 6 bases outside the gene matches. The CDR3 nucleotides read TGCGCCAGCATTGGACTAGCGGGAGAGGTAGAGACCCAGTACTTC. Its protein is CASIGLAGEVETQYF.

This rearrangement joins TRBV6-1 to TRBJ2-7, with 9 bases identical to TRBD1. The V gene's germline CDR1 is MNHNS and CDR2 SASEGT. V gave up 4 bases and J gave up 3 bases; unmatched junction bases: 7. The length of the CDR3 is 15 residues. The CDR3 here is CASSGQPGQGYEQYF. The CDR3 DNA is TGTGCCAGCAGTGGACAACCGGGACAGGGCTACGAGCAGTACTTC.

The chain links TRBV4-3 to TRBJ2-3, with D tentatively TRBD1 or TRBD2 (5 bases each). CDR3 size: 16 residues. V gave up 0 bases and J gave up 2 bases, with 12 bases separating them. Germline V lookup: CDR1 LGHNA, CDR2 YSLEER. CDR3 in amino acids: CASSQDQWGSTDTQYF. The CDR3 DNA follows: TGCGCCAGCAGCCAAGATCAGTGGGGGTCCACAGATACGCAGTATTTT.

The chain uses TRBV25-1 and TRBJ2-6, with a weak D call TRBD1 (5 bases). Trimming stripped 1 base from V and 0 bases from J, with 7 bases between. Germline assignment: CDR1 MGHDK and CDR2 SYGVNS. The length of the CDR3 is 16 residues. The CDR3: CASSELDSSGANVLTF. Here the CDR3 DNA reads TGTGCCAGCAGTGAATTAGACAGCTCTGGGGCCAACGTCCTGACTTTC.

The V and J genes are TRBV9 and TRBJ2-5, with D perhaps matching TRBD1 or TRBD2 (7 bases each). Trimming left V 4 bases short and J 4 bases short, with 17 bases between. Germline lookup yields CDR1 SGDLS and CDR2 YYNGEE. The CDR3 is 15 amino acids. The CDR3: CASSPETGRGETQYF. The DNA for the CDR3 is TGTGCCAGCAGCCCCGAGACAGGGAGGGGAGAGACCCAGTACTTC. Filled out from reference TRBV9 and TRBJ2-5, the complete variable domain reads DSGVTQTPKHLITATGQRVTLRCSPRSGDLSVYWYQQSLDQGLQFLIQYYNGEERAKGNILERFSAQQFPDLHSELNLSSLELGDSALYFCASSPETGRGETQYFGPGTRLLVL.

The gene calls are TRBV19 and TRBJ2-5; 7 bases are shared with TRBD1. The V segment lost 9 bases and the J segment 5 bases; nucleotides outside the gene matches: 9. The CDR3 length is 13 residues. Germline loops: CDR1 LNHDA, CDR2 SQIVND (reference sequence). The CDR3 region has the DNA TGTGCCAGCGCCTCCGGACAGGACGAGACCCAGTACTTC. It codes for CASASGQDETQYF.

The chain joins TRBV5-5 to TRBJ2-7, with 10 bases lining up with TRBD1. V lost 4 bases and J lost 2; bases outside the gene matches: 3. Germline CDR1 SGHKS, CDR2 YYEKEE (reference sequence). CDR3 length: 14 residues. This CDR3 reads CASSPGQGAYEQYF. The DNA for the CDR3 is TGTGCCAGCAGCCCTGGACAGGGGGCCTACGAGCAGTACTTC.

V is TRBV13 and J is TRBJ2-5, with TRBD2 identical over 7 bases. Trimming at V came to 5 bases and at J to 9 bases, leaving 9 bases not matched to a gene. CDR1 is PRHDT, CDR2 FYEKMQ, per germline (reference sequence). This CDR3 is built from 13 residues. The CDR3 DNA follows: TGTGCCAGCAGCCCCGGGGGGTCCGGGCCCCAGTACTTC. Protein sequence: CASSPGGSGPQYF.